This TCR beta chain was sequenced in a study of molecular identifiers for immune sequencing clone quantification. Study-wide points: Clones exceeding 20 RNA copies carried over 97% of effector molecules but under 1% of naive-cell molecules.

Comments on this clonotype: Its antigen is as yet unknown. A clone one base away is much larger, so this may be a read error.

TCRdb independently ran MiXCR on the PCR reads; one entry per CDR3 protein. The sample consists of 300,000 to 400,000 distinct CDR3 sequences, about a quarter of them appearing once. Germline CDR1 reads MDHEN; CDR2 reads SYDVKM. This CDR3 is 13 amino acids long. The sample taken for sequencing was naive CD8+ T cells from blood, with Jurkat cell RNA spiked in. Subset meaning: FACS-sorted CD8+CD4-CCR7+CD45RA+ naive T cells. The origin of this receptor is a human donor in good health. Some libraries in this study had Jurkat cell RNA spiked in. The rearrangement joins TRBV28 to TRBJ1-5; 8 bases are a match to TRBD1. This CDR3 is CASSTGGDQPRHF. The CDR3 DNA is TGTGCCAGCAGCACAGGGGGGGATCAGCCCCGGCATTTT.